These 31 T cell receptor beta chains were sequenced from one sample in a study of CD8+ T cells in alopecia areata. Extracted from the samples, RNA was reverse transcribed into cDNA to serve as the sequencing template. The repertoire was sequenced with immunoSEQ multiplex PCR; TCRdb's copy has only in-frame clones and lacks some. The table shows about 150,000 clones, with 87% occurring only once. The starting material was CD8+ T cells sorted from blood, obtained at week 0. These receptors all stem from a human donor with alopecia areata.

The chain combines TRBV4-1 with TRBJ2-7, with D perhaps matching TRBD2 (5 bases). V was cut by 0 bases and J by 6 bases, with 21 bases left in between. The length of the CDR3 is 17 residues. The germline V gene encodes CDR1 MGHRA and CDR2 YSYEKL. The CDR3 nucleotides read TGCGCCAGCAGCCAAGATAGGACTGGAAGCGGTCTCAGCGAGCAGTACTTC. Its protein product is CASSQDRTGSGLSEQYF.

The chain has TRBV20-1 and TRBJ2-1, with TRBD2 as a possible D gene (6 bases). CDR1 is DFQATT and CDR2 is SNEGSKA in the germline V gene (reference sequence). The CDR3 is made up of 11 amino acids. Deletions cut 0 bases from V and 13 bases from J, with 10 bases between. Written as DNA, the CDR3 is TGCAGTGCTAGAGATCTGGGAGGCCAGTTCTTC. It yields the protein CSARDLGGQFF.

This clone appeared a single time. The DNA for the CDR3 is TGTGCCAGCAGCCCCCTCGGTAATGAGCAGTTCTTC. This translates into CASSPLGNEQFF. The chain joins TRBV28 to TRBJ2-1; D unclear. V was clipped by 6 bases and J by 7 bases, with 10 bases between them. The CDR3 length is 12 residues. Germline V CDR1 and CDR2: MDHEN, SYDVKM.

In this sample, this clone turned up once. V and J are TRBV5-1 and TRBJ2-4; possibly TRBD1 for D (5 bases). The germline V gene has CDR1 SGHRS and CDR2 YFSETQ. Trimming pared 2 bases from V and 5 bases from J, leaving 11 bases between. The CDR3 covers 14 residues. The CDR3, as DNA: TGCGCCAGCAGCTTTTCAGGGTTGGAAAACATTCAGTACTTC. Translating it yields CASSFSGLENIQYF.

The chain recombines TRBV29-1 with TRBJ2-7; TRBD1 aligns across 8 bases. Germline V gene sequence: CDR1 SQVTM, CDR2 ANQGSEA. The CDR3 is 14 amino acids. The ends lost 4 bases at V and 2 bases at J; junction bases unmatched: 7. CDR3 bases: TGCAGCGTTGCGGACAGGGCCCCTACCTACGAGCAGTACTTC. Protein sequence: CSVADRAPTYEQYF.

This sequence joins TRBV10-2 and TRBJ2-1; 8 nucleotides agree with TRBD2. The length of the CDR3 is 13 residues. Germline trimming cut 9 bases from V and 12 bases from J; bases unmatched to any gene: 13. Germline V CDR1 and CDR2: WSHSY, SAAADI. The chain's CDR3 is CASSSGREGMQFF. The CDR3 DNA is TGCGCCAGTTCGTCTGGTCGGGAGGGGATGCAGTTCTTC.

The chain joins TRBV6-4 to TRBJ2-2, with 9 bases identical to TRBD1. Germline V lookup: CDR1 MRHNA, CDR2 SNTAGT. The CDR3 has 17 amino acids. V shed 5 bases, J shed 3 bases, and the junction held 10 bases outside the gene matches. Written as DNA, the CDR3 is TGTGCCAGCAGTCTTGGGACAGGGATTATCGACACCGGGGAGCTGTTTTTT. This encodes CASSLGTGIIDTGELFF.

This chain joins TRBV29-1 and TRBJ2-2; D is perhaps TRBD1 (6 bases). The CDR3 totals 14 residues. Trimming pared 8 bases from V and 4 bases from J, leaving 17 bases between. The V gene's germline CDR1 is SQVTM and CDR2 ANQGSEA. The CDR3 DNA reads TGCAGCATATGGGGACAAGAAGGCACCGGGGAGCTGTTTTTT. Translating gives CSIWGQEGTGELFF.

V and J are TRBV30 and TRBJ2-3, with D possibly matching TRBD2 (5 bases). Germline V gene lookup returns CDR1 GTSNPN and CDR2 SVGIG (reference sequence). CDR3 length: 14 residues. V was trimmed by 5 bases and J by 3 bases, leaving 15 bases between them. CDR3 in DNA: TGTGCCTGGGACCGGGGTTCACAGACAGATACGCAGTATTTT. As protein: CAWDRGSQTDTQYF.

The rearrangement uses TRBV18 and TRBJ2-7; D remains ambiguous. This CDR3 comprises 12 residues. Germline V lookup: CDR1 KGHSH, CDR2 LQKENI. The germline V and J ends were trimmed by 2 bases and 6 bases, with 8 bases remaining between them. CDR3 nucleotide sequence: TGTGCCAGCTCACCAACTACTCCCGAGCAGTACTTC. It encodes CASSPTTPEQYF. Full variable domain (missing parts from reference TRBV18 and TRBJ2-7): NAGVMQNPRHLVRRRGQEARLRCSPMKGHSHVYWYRQLPEEGLKFMVYLQKENIIDESGMPKERFSAEFPKEGPSILRIQQVVRGDSAAYFCASSPTTPEQYFGPGTRLTVT.

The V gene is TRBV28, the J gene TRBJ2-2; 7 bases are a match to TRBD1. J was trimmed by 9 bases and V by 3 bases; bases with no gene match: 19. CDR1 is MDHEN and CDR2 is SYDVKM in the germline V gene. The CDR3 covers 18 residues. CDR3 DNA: TGTGCCAGCAGTTTTACCGGCACCGGGACAGCCCTTGATAGGGAGCTGTTTTTT. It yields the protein CASSFTGTGTALDRELFF.

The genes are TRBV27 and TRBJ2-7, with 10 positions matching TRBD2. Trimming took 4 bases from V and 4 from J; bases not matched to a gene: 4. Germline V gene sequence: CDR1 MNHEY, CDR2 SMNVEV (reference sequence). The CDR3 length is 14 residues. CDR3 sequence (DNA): TGTGCCAGCAGTTCCTGGACTAGCGGATACGAGCAGTACTTC. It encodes CASSSWTSGYEQYF.

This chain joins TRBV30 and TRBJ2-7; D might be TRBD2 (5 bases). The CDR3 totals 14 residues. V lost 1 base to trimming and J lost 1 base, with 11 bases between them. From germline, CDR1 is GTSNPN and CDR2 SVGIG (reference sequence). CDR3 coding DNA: TGTGCCTGGAGTGCCCCGGACTTTTCCTACGAGCAGTACTTC. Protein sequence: CAWSAPDFSYEQYF.

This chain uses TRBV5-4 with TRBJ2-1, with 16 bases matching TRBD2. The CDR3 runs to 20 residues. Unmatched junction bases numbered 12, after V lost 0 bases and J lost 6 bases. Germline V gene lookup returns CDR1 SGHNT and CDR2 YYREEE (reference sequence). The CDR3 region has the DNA TGTGCCAGCAGCTTGGTGGGGACTAGCGGGGGGGCCCTCCATGCCAATGAGCAGTTCTTC. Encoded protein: CASSLVGTSGGALHANEQFF.

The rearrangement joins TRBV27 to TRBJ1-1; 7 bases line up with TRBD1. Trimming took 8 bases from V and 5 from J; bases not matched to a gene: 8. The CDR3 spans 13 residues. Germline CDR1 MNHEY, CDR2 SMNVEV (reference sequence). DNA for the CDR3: TGTGCCAGCGGCCCGTTCAGGGGGACTGAAGCTTTCTTT. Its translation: CASGPFRGTEAFF.

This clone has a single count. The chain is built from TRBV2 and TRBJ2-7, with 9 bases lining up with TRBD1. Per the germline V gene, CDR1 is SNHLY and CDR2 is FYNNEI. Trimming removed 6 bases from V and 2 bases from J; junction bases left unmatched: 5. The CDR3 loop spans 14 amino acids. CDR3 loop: CASRGGQGPYEQYF. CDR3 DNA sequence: TGTGCCAGCAGAGGGGGACAGGGCCCCTACGAGCAGTACTTC.

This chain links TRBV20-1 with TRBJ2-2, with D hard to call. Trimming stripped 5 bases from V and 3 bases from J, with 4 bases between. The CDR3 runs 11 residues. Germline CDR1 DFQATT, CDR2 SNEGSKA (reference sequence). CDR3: CSAEDTGELFF. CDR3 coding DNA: TGCAGTGCTGAAGACACCGGGGAGCTGTTTTTT.

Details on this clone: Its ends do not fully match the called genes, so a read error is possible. The CDR3 DNA reads as TGTGCCAGCAGCGCGAACCGGGATCCCCTCTTT. Its translation is CASSANRDPLF. V is TRBV7-9 and J is TRBJ1-1; D call uncertain. Germline CDR1 SEHNR, CDR2 FQNEAQ (reference sequence). This CDR3 contains 11 residues. The full variable domain, rest sourced from reference TRBV7-9 and TRBJ1-1, is DTGVSQNPRHKITKRGQNVTFRCDPISEHNRLYWYRQTLGQGPEFLTYFQNEAQLEKSRLLSDRFSAERPKGSFSTLEIQRTEQGDSAMYLCASSANRDPLFGQGTRLTVV.

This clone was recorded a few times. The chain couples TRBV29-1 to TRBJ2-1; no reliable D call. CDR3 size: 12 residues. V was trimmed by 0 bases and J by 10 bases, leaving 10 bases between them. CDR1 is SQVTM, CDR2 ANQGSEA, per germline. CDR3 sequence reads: CSVEDRLKEQFF. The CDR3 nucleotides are TGCAGCGTTGAAGATAGGTTGAAGGAGCAGTTCTTC.

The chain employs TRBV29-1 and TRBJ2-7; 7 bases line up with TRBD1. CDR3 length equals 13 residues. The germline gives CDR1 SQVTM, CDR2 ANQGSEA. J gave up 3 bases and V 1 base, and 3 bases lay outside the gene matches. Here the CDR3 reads CSVEGDSDYEQYF. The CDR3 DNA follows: TGCAGCGTTGAAGGGGACAGCGACTACGAGCAGTACTTC.

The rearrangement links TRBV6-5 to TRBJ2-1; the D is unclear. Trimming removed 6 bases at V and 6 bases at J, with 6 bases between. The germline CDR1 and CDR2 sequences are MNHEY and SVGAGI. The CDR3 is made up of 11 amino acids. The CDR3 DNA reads TGTGCCAGCAGCCTCTCCAATGAGCAGTTCTTC. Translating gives CASSLSNEQFF.

CDR3 in amino acids: CASSVDPNTEAFF. In DNA, the CDR3 is TGTGCCAGCAGTGTTGACCCGAACACTGAAGCTTTCTTT. V is TRBV27 and J is TRBJ1-1; D not certain. The CDR3 sequence is 13 residues long. V was pared by 5 bases and J by 1 base, with 8 bases between. CDR1 and CDR2 (germline): MNHEY, SMNVEV (reference sequence).

This chain's CDR3 is CASSTRLAGGRTDTQYF. Here the CDR3 DNA reads TGTGCCAGCAGTACCCGACTAGCGGGAGGCCGCACAGATACGCAGTATTTT. V and J are TRBV27 and TRBJ2-3; 13 bases are shared with TRBD2. Germline V gene data show CDR1 as MNHEY and CDR2 as SMNVEV (reference sequence). V gave up 5 bases and J gave up 1 base; unmatched junction bases: 6. The CDR3 runs 17 residues.

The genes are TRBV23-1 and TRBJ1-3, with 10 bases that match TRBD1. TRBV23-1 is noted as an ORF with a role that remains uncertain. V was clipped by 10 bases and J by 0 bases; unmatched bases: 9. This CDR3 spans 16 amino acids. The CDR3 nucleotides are TGCGCCACCCAACAAGGACAGGGGGGCTCTGGAAACACCATATATTTT. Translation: CATQQGQGGSGNTIYF.

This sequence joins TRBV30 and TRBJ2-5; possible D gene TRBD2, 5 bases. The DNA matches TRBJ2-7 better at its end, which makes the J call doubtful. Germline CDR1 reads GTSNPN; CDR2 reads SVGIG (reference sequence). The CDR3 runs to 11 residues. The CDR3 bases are TGTGCCTGGAAAGGAGGTTACGAGCAGTACTTC. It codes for CAWKGGYEQYF.

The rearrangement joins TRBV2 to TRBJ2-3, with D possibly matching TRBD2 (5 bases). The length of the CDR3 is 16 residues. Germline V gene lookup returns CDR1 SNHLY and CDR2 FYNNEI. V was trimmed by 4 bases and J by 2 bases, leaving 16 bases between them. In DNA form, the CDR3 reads TGTGCCAGCAGTGGTGGTGTAGCGTTTACCACAGATACGCAGTATTTT. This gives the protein CASSGGVAFTTDTQYF.

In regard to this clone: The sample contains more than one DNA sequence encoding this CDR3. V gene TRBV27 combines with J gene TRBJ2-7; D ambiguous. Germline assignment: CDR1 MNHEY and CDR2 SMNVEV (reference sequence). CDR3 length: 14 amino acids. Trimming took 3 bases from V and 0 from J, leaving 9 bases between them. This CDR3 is CASSFGDSSYEQYF. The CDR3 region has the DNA TGTGCCAGCAGTTTTGGGGATAGCTCCTACGAGCAGTACTTC.

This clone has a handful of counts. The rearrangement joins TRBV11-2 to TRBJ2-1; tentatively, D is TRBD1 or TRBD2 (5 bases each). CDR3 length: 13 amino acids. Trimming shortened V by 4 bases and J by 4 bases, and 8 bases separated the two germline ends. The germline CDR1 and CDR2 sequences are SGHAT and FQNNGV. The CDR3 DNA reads TGTGCCAGCAGCTCCGGGGCGTACAATGAGCAGTTCTTC. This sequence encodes CASSSGAYNEQFF. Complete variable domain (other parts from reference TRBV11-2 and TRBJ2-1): EAGVAQSPRYKIIEKRQSVAFWCNPISGHATLYWYQQILGQGPKLLIQFQNNGVVDDSQLPKDRFSAERLKGVDSTLKIQPAKLEDSAVYLCASSSGAYNEQFFGPGTRLTVL.

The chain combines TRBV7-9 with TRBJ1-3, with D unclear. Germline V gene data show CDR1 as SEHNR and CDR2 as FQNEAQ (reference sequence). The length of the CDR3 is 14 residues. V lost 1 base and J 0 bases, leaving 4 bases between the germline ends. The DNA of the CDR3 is TGTGCCAGCAGCTTAGGTAACTCTGGAAACACCATATATTTT. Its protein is CASSLGNSGNTIYF.

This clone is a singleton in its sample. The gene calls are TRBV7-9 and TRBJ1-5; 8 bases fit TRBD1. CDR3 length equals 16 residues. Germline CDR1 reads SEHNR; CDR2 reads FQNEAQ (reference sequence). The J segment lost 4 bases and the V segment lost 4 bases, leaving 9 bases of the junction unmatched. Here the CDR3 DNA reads TGTGCCAGCAGCTCCACCGACAGGGGCTCGAATCAGCCCCAGCATTTT. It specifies CASSSTDRGSNQPQHF.

The chain's CDR3 is CATLTGAVDTQYF. As DNA, the CDR3 is TGTGCCACCCTGACAGGGGCGGTAGATACGCAGTATTTT. The J gene is TRBJ2-3, the V gene TRBV19, with 8 nucleotides matching TRBD1. The CDR3 has 13 amino acids. Germline trimming cut 10 bases from V and 5 bases from J; bases unmatched to any gene: 8. Germline assignment: CDR1 LNHDA and CDR2 SQIVND (reference sequence).